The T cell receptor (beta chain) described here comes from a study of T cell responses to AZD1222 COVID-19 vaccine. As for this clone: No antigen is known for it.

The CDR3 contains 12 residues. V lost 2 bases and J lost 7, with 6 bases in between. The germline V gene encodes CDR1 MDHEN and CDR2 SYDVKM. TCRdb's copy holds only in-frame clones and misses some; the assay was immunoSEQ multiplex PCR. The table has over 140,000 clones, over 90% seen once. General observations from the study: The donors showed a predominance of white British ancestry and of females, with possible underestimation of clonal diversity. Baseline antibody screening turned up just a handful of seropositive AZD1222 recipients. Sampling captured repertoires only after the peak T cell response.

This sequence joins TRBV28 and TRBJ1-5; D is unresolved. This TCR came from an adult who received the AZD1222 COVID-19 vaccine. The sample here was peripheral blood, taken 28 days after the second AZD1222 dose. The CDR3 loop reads CASSLVDQPQHF. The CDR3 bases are TGTGCCAGCAGTTTAGTCGACCAGCCCCAGCATTTT.